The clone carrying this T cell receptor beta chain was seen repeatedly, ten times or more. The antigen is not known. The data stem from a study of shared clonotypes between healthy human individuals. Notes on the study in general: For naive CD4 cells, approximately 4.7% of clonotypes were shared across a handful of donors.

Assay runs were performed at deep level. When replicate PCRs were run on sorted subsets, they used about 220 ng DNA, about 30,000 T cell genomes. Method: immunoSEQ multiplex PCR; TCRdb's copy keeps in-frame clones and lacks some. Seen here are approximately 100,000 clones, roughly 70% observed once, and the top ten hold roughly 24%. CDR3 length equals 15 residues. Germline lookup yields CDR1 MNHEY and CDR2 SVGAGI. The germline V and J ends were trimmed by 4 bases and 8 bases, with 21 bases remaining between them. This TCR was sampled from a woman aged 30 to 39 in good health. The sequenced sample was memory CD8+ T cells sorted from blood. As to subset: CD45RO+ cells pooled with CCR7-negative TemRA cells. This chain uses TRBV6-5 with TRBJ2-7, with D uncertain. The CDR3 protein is CASSFDIPWDNKQYF. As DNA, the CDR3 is TGTGCCAGCAGTTTTGACATCCCTTGGGATAACAAGCAGTACTTC.